Sequencing of this T cell receptor beta chain was carried out in a study of PD-L1 blockade in urothelial cancer. Looking at the study overall: Administration of atezolizumab to patients began around 2014, at 1,200 mg intravenously every 3 weeks.

Time point: pretreatment peripheral blood. There are 14 residues in the CDR3. V lost 3 bases to trimming and J lost 9 bases, with 17 bases between them. Germline lookup yields CDR1 MNHEY and CDR2 SMNVEV (reference sequence). Clones were read by immunoSEQ multiplex PCR, and TCRdb kept only the in-frame ones, dropping some. Of about 81,000 clones listed, around four fifths are singletons. Sequencing used PBMCs, obtained around atezolizumab (anti-PD-L1) treatment. The chain couples TRBV27 to TRBJ1-2; possibly TRBD1 for D (5 bases). This TCR came from a man aged 35 to 55 with urothelial cancer. CDR3 coding DNA: TGTGCCAGCAGTTTCGGGGGACTCCTCGGAAGCTACACCTTC. This encodes CASSFGGLLGSYTF.